This entry concerns a single T cell receptor beta chain. After extraction with the RNeasy kit, roughly 0.45 to 1 ug of the RNA was reverse transcribed using random hexamers. TCRdb itself ran the immunoSEQ multiplex PCR reads through MiXCR, one entry per CDR3 protein. The sample contains 130,000 or so distinct CDR3 sequences, approximately 95% of which appear only once. The data stem from a study of CD8 T cells in Susac syndrome. Trimming shortened V by 0 bases and J by 6 bases, and 1 base separated the two germline ends. Germline CDR1 reads DFQATT; CDR2 reads SNEGSKA (reference sequence). This CDR3 has 10 residues.

Sequencing input: CD4+ T cells from PBMCs. The receptor was derived from a human donor with multiple sclerosis. The rearrangement links TRBV20-1 to TRBJ2-3, with D unclear. The chain's CDR3 is CSARDDTQYF. The CDR3, as DNA: TGCAGTGCTAGAGACGATACGCAGTATTTT.